The count of the clone carrying this T cell receptor (beta chain) is one. Its cognate antigen is unknown. Naivety among CD8 cells was defined by CD45RO negativity and positive CCR7 selection, thereby excluding terminally differentiated effector memory CD45RA+ cells. This entry comes from a study of shared clonotypes between healthy human individuals. Overall study context: The study used three CD4 naive, three CD4 memory, two CD8 naive and one CD8 memory plate per donor.

The V gene's germline CDR1 is MNHNY and CDR2 SVGAGI (reference sequence). This CDR3 has 11 amino acids. V lost 10 bases, J lost 5 bases, and 11 bases lay in between. Findings of the study overall: The study sampled only blood, and tissue repertoires likely differ. Incomplete sequencing of sorted subsets was indicated by rarefaction despite large depth. Across subsets, estimated richness was generally greater for naive than for memory populations.

TCRdb keeps only in-frame clones here, not all; method: immunoSEQ multiplex PCR. This sample carries around 560,000 clones, 90% to 95% of them seen once, and the ten largest clones take about 0.11%. V and J are TRBV6-6 and TRBJ1-1; D not certain. Source material: naive CD8+ T cells sorted from blood. The TCR comes from a woman under 40 in good health. The CDR3 DNA is TGTGCCACCCTCCGGGATACTGAAGCTTTCTTT. Residues: CATLRDTEAFF.